This T cell receptor beta chain originates from a study of post-analysis software for immune sequencing data. Study summary: Disease courses included relapsing-remitting, secondary progressive and progressive-relapsing multiple sclerosis. General study points: TRBV5-6, TRBV5-1 and TRBV20-1 were among several TRBV segments more frequent in patients than controls. Multiple sclerosis was associated with a significant reduction in normalized Chao1 diversity relative to controls.

The junction had 3 bases not matched to a gene; V was cut back by 10 bases and J by 0 bases. CDR1 is ENHRY, CDR2 SYGVKD, per germline. This CDR3 is built from 14 residues. Details on this clonotype: Its antigen is not known.

Every TCR beta cDNA library bore unique molecular identifiers. TCRdb re-analysed the PCR reads in MiXCR, keeping a single row per CDR3 protein. The sample carries approximately 690,000 distinct CDR3 sequences, over 45% recorded once. The chain uses TRBV10-3 and TRBJ2-6; the match to TRBD2 covers 7 bases. Input material: blood. This receptor was taken from a girl aged 2-9 years with multiple sclerosis. The CDR3 protein is CATWGGSGANVLTF. In DNA, the CDR3 is TGTGCCACCTGGGGGGGCTCTGGGGCCAACGTCCTGACTTTC.